These 24 T cell receptor beta chains came from one sample sequenced in a study of control samples from healthy donors and cancer patients. Profiled with immunoSEQ multiplex PCR; TCRdb holds only in-frame clones, not every one. Of about 160,000 clones in the sample, about 94% were seen once. Sequenced: blood. Receptors originate from a woman in her thirties or forties in good health.

To note about this clone: Other nucleotide sequences from this sample produce the same CDR3. This chain joins TRBV6-5 and TRBJ2-2; D may be TRBD2 (5 bases). V was trimmed by 8 bases and J by 0 bases, leaving 7 bases between them. CDR3 length: 13 amino acids. The germline V gene has CDR1 MNHEY and CDR2 SVGAGI. The CDR3 sequence is CASRGSNTGELFF. The CDR3, as DNA: TGTGCCAGCCGGGGTTCGAACACCGGGGAGCTGTTTTTT.

The genes are TRBV27 and TRBJ2-1; 8 nucleotides line up with TRBD1. CDR3 length: 16 residues. With V trimmed by 5 bases and J by 10 bases, 16 bases remained unmatched. Germline-derived CDR1 and CDR2 are MNHEY and SMNVEV (reference sequence). The CDR3 is CASSLSRGHLTEEQFF. The CDR3 bases are TGTGCCAGCAGTCTCTCCAGGGGGCACCTAACTGAAGAGCAGTTCTTC.

The chain combines TRBV9 with TRBJ2-7; D is perhaps TRBD1 (6 bases). This CDR3 is built from 14 residues. Trimming stripped 4 bases from V and 1 base from J, with 12 bases between. From germline, CDR1 is SGDLS and CDR2 YYNGEE. The CDR3 protein is CASSPRQESYEQYF. Written as DNA, the CDR3 is TGTGCCAGCAGCCCTAGACAGGAATCCTACGAGCAGTACTTC.

This chain links TRBV19 with TRBJ1-1; no clear D gene. The germline CDR1 and CDR2 sequences are LNHDA and SQIVND (reference sequence). The CDR3 spans 14 residues. V dropped 5 bases and J dropped 1 base, with 11 bases sitting between them. CDR3 loop: CASSFFRENTEAFF. CDR3 in DNA: TGTGCCAGTAGTTTCTTCCGGGAGAACACTGAAGCTTTCTTT.

The chain joins TRBV7-9 to TRBJ2-1; TRBD1 matches at 9 bases. The germline gives CDR1 SEHNR, CDR2 FQNEAQ (reference sequence). V lost 5 bases to trimming and J lost 9 bases; unmatched junction nucleotides: 11. CDR3 length equals 15 residues. The CDR3 sequence is CASSPGTGSLGEQFF. CDR3 DNA: TGTGCCAGCAGCCCCGGGACAGGGTCCCTCGGTGAGCAGTTCTTC. Together with reference TRBV7-9 and TRBJ2-1, the CDR3 gives the full variable domain: DTGVSQNPRHKITKRGQNVTFRCDPISEHNRLYWYRQTLGQGPEFLTYFQNEAQLEKSRLLSDRFSAERPKGSFSTLEIQRTEQGDSAMYLCASSPGTGSLGEQFFGPGTRLTVL.

The gene calls are TRBV7-2 and TRBJ2-7, with D perhaps TRBD1 or TRBD2 (5 bases each). The CDR3 spans 15 residues. Trimming shortened V by 1 base and J by 2 bases, and 12 bases separated the two germline ends. Germline V lookup: CDR1 SGHTA, CDR2 FQGNSA. CDR3 sequence (DNA): TGTGCCAGCAGCTTAGTCTCCGGGACCGCCTACGAGCAGTACTTC. It codes for CASSLVSGTAYEQYF.

The CDR3 region is CASSLGGQSSFSYNSPLHF. The CDR3 DNA reads TGCGCCAGCAGCTTGGGTGGACAGTCCAGTTTCTCCTATAATTCACCCCTCCACTTT. This chain uses TRBV5-1 with TRBJ1-6; possible D gene TRBD1, 6 bases. The CDR3 covers 19 residues. Germline lookup yields CDR1 SGHRS and CDR2 YFSETQ. V was cut by 0 bases and J by 0 bases, with 16 bases left in between.

This chain joins TRBV10-3 and TRBJ1-6; perhaps TRBD1 as D (5 bases). V shed 5 bases and J shed 6 bases, with 8 bases lying between them. Germline-derived CDR1 and CDR2 are ENHRY and SYGVKD. CDR3 length: 13 amino acids. The CDR3 DNA reads as TGTGCCATCAGTCAACAGGCTAATTCACCCCTCCACTTT. This translates into CAISQQANSPLHF.

The genes are TRBV3-1 (or the pseudogene TRBV3-2) and TRBJ1-2; the D is unclear. CDR3 length: 14 amino acids. Trimming removed 4 bases at V and 2 bases at J, with 11 bases between. Germline V gene data show CDR1 as LGHDT and CDR2 as YNNKEL (reference sequence). CDR3 DNA sequence: TGTGCCAGCAGCCCCCCCAGTACAAACTATGGCTACACCTTC. Its translation is CASSPPSTNYGYTF.

In this sample, this clone turned up once. This chain uses TRBV11-3 with TRBJ1-1, with 7 positions matching TRBD1. CDR3 size: 13 residues. With 5 bases clipped from V and 6 bases from J, the junction kept 6 bases outside the gene matches. Germline V gene data show CDR1 as SGHNT and CDR2 as YENEEA. Here the CDR3 DNA reads TGTGCCAGCAGCCCCCGGACAGGCGCTGAAGCTTTCTTT. It specifies CASSPRTGAEAFF.

The chain employs TRBV27 and TRBJ1-4; 9 bases map to TRBD1. The CDR3 is 18 residues long. The trim removed 4 bases at V and 7 bases at J, leaving 16 bases unmatched. The V gene's germline CDR1 is MNHEY and CDR2 SMNVEV (reference sequence). CDR3 sequence reads: CASSSPCDRDRVSEKLFF. In DNA form, the CDR3 reads TGTGCCAGCAGTTCCCCTTGTGACCGGGACAGGGTAAGTGAAAAACTGTTTTTT.

This clone is a singleton in its sample. V is TRBV28 and J is TRBJ1-4, with 7 bases that match TRBD1. The CDR3 is 14 residues long. Germline V lookup: CDR1 MDHEN, CDR2 SYDVKM. V shed 2 bases and J 7 bases; nucleotides not matched to a gene: 4. CDR3 residues: CASSLTGEGEKLFF. CDR3 DNA sequence: TGTGCCAGCAGTTTAACAGGGGAGGGTGAAAAACTGTTTTTT.

The rearrangement uses TRBV9 and TRBJ2-4; 8 bases match TRBD1. The CDR3 is made up of 17 amino acids. With 4 bases clipped from V and 3 bases from J, the junction kept 12 bases outside the gene matches. Germline CDR1 and CDR2: SGDLS and YYNGEE. CDR3 sequence (DNA): TGTGCCAGCAGCCAAACGACAGGGGTCGGGGTCAAAAACATTCAGTACTTC. It specifies CASSQTTGVGVKNIQYF.

The genes are TRBV5-6 and TRBJ2-2, with 7 bases that match TRBD1. After removal of 3 bases from V and 0 bases from J, the junction contained 5 bases not matched to a gene. Germline V gives CDR1 SGHDT, CDR2 YYEEEE. The CDR3 has 16 amino acids. CDR3 loop: CASSSTGTANTGELFF. Written as DNA, the CDR3 is TGTGCCAGCAGCTCGACCGGGACAGCGAACACCGGGGAGCTGTTTTTT.

In its sample, this clone was seen once. The rearrangement uses TRBV5-1 and TRBJ1-5; tentative D call: TRBD1 (5 bases). The germline V gene has CDR1 SGHRS and CDR2 YFSETQ. The CDR3 is 15 amino acids. Trimming took 4 bases from V and 2 from J, leaving 13 bases between them. CDR3 bases: TGCGCCAGCAGCCCCGACGGGACGCGCAATCAGCCCCAGCATTTT. It translates to CASSPDGTRNQPQHF.

The chain recombines TRBV7-2 with TRBJ2-3, with unresolved D. Germline CDR1 is SGHTA and CDR2 is FQGNSA. This CDR3 has 13 amino acids. V dropped 5 bases and J dropped 3 bases, with 9 bases sitting between them. CDR3 sequence reads: CASSPYWTDTQYF. The CDR3 DNA reads as TGTGCCAGCAGCCCCTACTGGACAGATACGCAGTATTTT. Full variable domain (remainder filled in from reference TRBV7-2 and TRBJ2-3): GAGVSQSPSNKVTEKGKDVELRCDPISGHTALYWYRQSLGQGLEFLIYFQGNSAPDKSGLPSDRFSAERTGGSVSTLTIQRTQQEDSAVYLCASSPYWTDTQYFGPGTRLTVL.

The CDR3 nucleotides read TGTGCCAGCGAGGGGACAGGGGTGACTGAAGCTTTCTTT. As protein: CASEGTGVTEAFF. The V call is TRBV2, the J call TRBJ1-1, with TRBD1 identical over 10 bases. The ends lost 8 bases at V and 5 bases at J; junction bases unmatched: 5. Germline V gene lookup returns CDR1 SNHLY and CDR2 FYNNEI. The CDR3 extends over 13 amino acids.

This rearrangement joins TRBV7-2 to TRBJ1-4; D not certain. The CDR3 runs to 13 residues. Germline loops: CDR1 SGHTA, CDR2 FQGNSA. V lost 1 base and J lost 7, with 7 bases in between. The CDR3 bases are TGTGCCAGCAGCTTAGGGTTGGGTGAAAAACTGTTTTTT. It yields the protein CASSLGLGEKLFF.

The V call is TRBV5-1, the J call TRBJ1-1, with no clear D. V gave up 4 bases and J gave up 4 bases, with 17 bases separating them. This CDR3 has 15 amino acids. CDR1 and CDR2 from the germline V gene are SGHRS and YFSETQ. CDR3 in DNA: TGCGCCAGCAGCCCGTCCCTAGACACCCGCACTGAAGCTTTCTTT. Its protein is CASSPSLDTRTEAFF.

This chain links TRBV6-4 with TRBJ2-2; the D call may be TRBD1 or TRBD2 (5 bases each). CDR1 and CDR2 from the germline V gene are MRHNA and SNTAGT. This CDR3 comprises 16 residues. V was clipped by 0 bases and J by 11 bases, with 19 bases between them. CDR3 sequence: CASSDSGLPGTDELFF. The CDR3, as DNA: TGTGCCAGCAGTGACTCGGGCCTGCCTGGGACCGATGAGCTGTTTTTT.

Note on this clone: One end of the junction varies from germline; a read error may be responsible. The gene calls are TRBV10-3 and TRBJ2-5, with 7 nucleotides matching TRBD1. This CDR3 has 14 residues. CDR1 is ENHRY and CDR2 is SYGVKD in the germline V gene. The DNA of the CDR3 is TGTGCCATCAGTCGGGACAGATTACAAGAGACCCGGTACTTC. Its translation: CAISRDRLQETRYF.

The chain links TRBV10-3 to TRBJ2-7; 7 bases are shared with TRBD1. Germline V lookup: CDR1 ENHRY, CDR2 SYGVKD. The CDR3 covers 14 residues. Unmatched junction bases numbered 4, after V lost 4 bases and J lost 1 base. The CDR3 bases are TGTGCCATCAGTGGAGACAGGGTATCCTACGAGCAGTACTTC. Translation gives CAISGDRVSYEQYF.

The rearrangement uses TRBV6-5 and TRBJ1-1; possible D gene TRBD1, 5 bases. Germline loops: CDR1 MNHEY, CDR2 SVGAGI. The V end was cut by 0 bases, the J end by 2 bases, with 10 bases between. The CDR3 covers 15 residues. Here the CDR3 reads CASSYSKGINTEAFF. DNA of the CDR3: TGTGCCAGCAGTTACTCGAAGGGGATAAACACTGAAGCTTTCTTT.

The chain carries TRBV7-9 and TRBJ2-2; the D is unclear. V lost 3 bases and J 2 bases, leaving 7 bases between the germline ends. The CDR3 is 14 amino acids. Germline CDR1 is SEHNR and CDR2 is FQNEAQ (reference sequence). CDR3 protein: CASSFWGNTGELFF. The CDR3 DNA sequence: TGTGCCAGCAGCTTTTGGGGAAACACCGGGGAGCTGTTTTTT.